This T cell receptor (beta chain) came from a study of blood T cell repertoires in COVID-19. Seattle-derived patients entered the study during active infection and were followed longitudinally. The length of the CDR3 is 15 residues. The germline V gene encodes CDR1 PRHDT and CDR2 FYEKMQ (reference sequence). V gave up 1 base and J gave up 4 bases; unmatched junction bases: 7. The protocol was immunoSEQ multiplex PCR, while the TCRdb copy is restricted to in-frame clones and leaves out a portion. Of 200,000 or so clones in the sample, 85% to 90% were seen once. Specimen: peripheral blood. The V gene is TRBV13, the J gene TRBJ2-7; TRBD2 agrees at 7 bases. The receptor was isolated from a person aged 70 to 79 with COVID-19, enrolled during active disease. The CDR3 DNA sequence: TGTGCCAGCAGCTTAGATGGCGGGAGAGGGTACGAGCAGTACTTC. This encodes CASSLDGGRGYEQYF.